This entry concerns a single T cell receptor (beta chain). The antigen remains undetermined. V lost 4 bases and J lost 2, with 16 bases in between. Germline V lookup: CDR1 SGHRS, CDR2 YFSETQ. The CDR3 runs to 15 residues. The data derive from a study of OX40 agonist ivuxolimab in advanced cancers. Study at large: An agonistic human IgG2 monoclonal antibody against OX40 (CD134) was given. In this trial design, patients received ivuxolimab intravenously at 0.01 to 10 mg/kg every 2 weeks. Patients were under 90% male with ages roughly 20 to 80, mean about 65.

Points from the study as a whole: The study observed clonal expansion of CD4+ and CD8+ blood T cells by week 6 at 0.1 to 3.0 mg/kg.

The assay was immunoSEQ multiplex PCR, and TCRdb's table has in-frame clones only and misses some. This table has about 51,000 clones, roughly 84% appearing once. This TCR came from an adult with an advanced solid tumor such as melanoma, head and neck, liver or kidney cancer. V is TRBV5-1 and J is TRBJ2-7; weak D call: TRBD1 (5 bases). The sequencing here drew on CD4+ or CD8+ T cells sorted from blood, taken in a trial of the OX40 agonist ivuxolimab. In DNA form, the CDR3 reads TGCGCCAGCAGCCAAAACCCCAGGGTTGCCTACGAGCAGTACTTC. The encoded protein is CASSQNPRVAYEQYF.